This passage covers 27 T cell receptor beta chains from one sample sequenced in a study of shared clonotypes between healthy human individuals. Sequencing used immunoSEQ multiplex PCR; TCRdb keeps in-frame clones, though not all of them. The sample lists some 2,500,000 clones, less than 95% occurring once. The sequenced material came from naive CD4+ T cells from PBMCs. The subset is: CD45RA+ positively selected. The receptors were sampled from a man aged 18 to 30 in good health. Some clones in this sample may be carry-over from other donors' samples.

This clone has only a few counts. CDR3 loop: CASSPGRGFEAFF. CDR3 sequence (DNA): TGTGCCAGCTCACCCGGTCGGGGGTTTGAAGCTTTCTTT. The V and J genes are TRBV18 and TRBJ1-1; D may be TRBD1 (5 bases). V was trimmed by 3 bases and J by 7 bases, leaving 12 bases between them. Germline assignment: CDR1 KGHSH and CDR2 LQKENI. The CDR3 covers 13 residues.

In this sample, this clone turned up once. The rearrangement uses TRBV7-2 and TRBJ2-3, with D maybe TRBD2 (6 bases). This CDR3 has 14 amino acids. V was pared by 3 bases and J by 3 bases, with 10 bases between. The germline CDR1 and CDR2 sequences are SGHTA and FQGNSA. Written as DNA, the CDR3 is TGTGCCAGCAGCTTTATCCTAGCGACAGATACGCAGTATTTT. Protein: CASSFILATDTQYF.

This chain uses TRBV30 with TRBJ2-6; D possibly corresponds to TRBD1 (6 bases). Germline values: CDR1 GTSNPN, CDR2 SVGIG (reference sequence). With 7 bases removed from V and 0 bases from J, the gap between germline ends came to 16 bases. The CDR3 is 16 amino acids. The CDR3 DNA is TGTGCCTTCCCTAACACAGGGAGCTCTGGGGCCAACGTCCTGACTTTC. Residues: CAFPNTGSSGANVLTF.

The rearrangement joins TRBV25-1 to TRBJ1-3, with 7 bases matching TRBD1. Germline V lookup: CDR1 MGHDK, CDR2 SYGVNS. J was trimmed by 7 bases and V by 2 bases; bases with no gene match: 5. The CDR3 runs 14 residues. CDR3 protein: CASSELARGNTIYF. The DNA for the CDR3 is TGTGCCAGCAGTGAACTGGCCAGGGGGAACACCATATATTTT.

The genes are TRBV4-1 and TRBJ1-3; D remains unclear. Germline loops: CDR1 MGHRA, CDR2 YSYEKL. The CDR3 has 11 amino acids. The ends were cut back, 1 base at V and 8 bases at J, with 3 bases in the middle. The CDR3 spells CASSQGYTIYF. The CDR3, as DNA: TGCGCCAGCAGCCAAGGGTACACCATATATTTT.

In regard to this clone: Within the sample, other DNA sequences also encode this same CDR3. The chain is built from TRBV5-1 and TRBJ2-5; possible D gene TRBD2, 6 bases. The germline V gene has CDR1 SGHRS and CDR2 YFSETQ. This CDR3 contains 13 residues. Trimming removed 2 bases from V and 2 bases from J, with 7 bases in between. The CDR3 region is CASSFGGQETQYF. DNA for the CDR3: TGCGCCAGCAGCTTTGGGGGGCAAGAGACCCAGTACTTC.

The chain joins TRBV28 to TRBJ1-5; D may be TRBD1 (5 bases). Germline V gene data show CDR1 as MDHEN and CDR2 as SYDVKM. This CDR3 has 14 residues. V dropped 6 bases and J dropped 5 bases, with 14 bases sitting between them. In nucleotides, the CDR3 is TGTGCCAGCAGCCCCGGGACTCTGGATCAGCCCCAGCATTTT. Translation gives CASSPGTLDQPQHF. The full variable domain, with the rest looked up from reference TRBV28 and TRBJ1-5, is DVKVTQSSRYLVKRTGEKVFLECVQDMDHENMFWYRQDPGLGLRLIYFSYDVKMKEKGDIPEGYSVSREKKERFSLILESASTNQTSMYLCASSPGTLDQPQHFGDGTRLSIL.

V is TRBV7-3 and J is TRBJ1-2; D remains ambiguous. This CDR3 has 15 residues. CDR1 is SGHTA, CDR2 FQGTGA, per germline. The V end lost 2 bases, the J end lost 5 bases, and 15 bases lay between the germline ends. The CDR3, as DNA: TGTGCCAGCAGCTTAGGCTATACAAGAGAATATGGCTACACCTTC. This sequence encodes CASSLGYTREYGYTF. Drawing the rest from reference TRBV7-3 and TRBJ1-2, the complete variable domain is GAGVSQTPSNKVTEKGKYVELRCDPISGHTALYWYRQSLGQGPEFLIYFQGTGAADDSGLPNDRFFAVRPEGSVSTLKIQRTERGDSAVYLCASSLGYTREYGYTFGSGTRLTVV.

The V call is TRBV7-9, the J call TRBJ1-2, with 9 bases aligning to TRBD1. Germline V CDR1 and CDR2: SEHNR, FQNEAQ (reference sequence). The J segment lost 5 bases and the V segment lost 5 bases, leaving 6 bases of the junction unmatched. The CDR3 length is 14 residues. CDR3: CASSRPQGAYGYTF. As DNA, the CDR3 is TGTGCCAGCAGCCGTCCACAGGGGGCATATGGCTACACCTTC. Complete variable domain (other parts from reference TRBV7-9 and TRBJ1-2): DTGVSQNPRHKITKRGQNVTFRCDPISEHNRLYWYRQTLGQGPEFLTYFQNEAQLEKSRLLSDRFSAERPKGSFSTLEIQRTEQGDSAMYLCASSRPQGAYGYTFGSGTRLTVV.

The chain is built from TRBV13 and TRBJ1-3; D is unresolved. Per germline, CDR1 PRHDT and CDR2 FYEKMQ (reference sequence). This CDR3 spans 15 amino acids. V gave up 5 bases and J gave up 0 bases, with 11 bases separating them. The CDR3 protein is CASSRPTFSGNTIYF. As DNA, the CDR3 is TGTGCCAGCAGCCGCCCCACCTTCTCTGGAAACACCATATATTTT.

This chain uses TRBV21-1 with TRBJ2-7; the D segment call TRBD2 is taken from the table without a DNA check. TRBV21-1 is classified as a pseudogene. The CDR3 spans 12 residues. CDR3 DNA: TGTGCCAGCAGCAAAGATAGCTACGAGCAGTACTTC. Translated, it gives CASSKDSYEQYF.

V gene TRBV5-1 combines with J gene TRBJ2-7; D gene uncertain. The CDR3 is made up of 12 amino acids. Germline V gene lookup returns CDR1 SGHRS and CDR2 YFSETQ. The ends were cut back, 0 bases at V and 3 bases at J, with 4 bases in the middle. In nucleotides, the CDR3 is TGCGCCAGCAGCTTGGGCCACTACGAGCAGTACTTC. Translating gives CASSLGHYEQYF. The entire variable domain, with the rest obtained from reference TRBV5-1 and TRBJ2-7, is as follows: KAGVTQTPRYLIKTRGQQVTLSCSPISGHRSVSWYQQTPGQGLQFLFEYFSETQRNKGNFPGRFSGRQFSNSRSEMNVSTLELGDSALYLCASSLGHYEQYFGPGTRLTVT.

The chain has TRBV5-4 and TRBJ2-3, with 8 bases that match TRBD2. Germline V gene lookup returns CDR1 SGHNT and CDR2 YYREEE (reference sequence). With 4 bases clipped from V and 4 bases from J, the junction kept 11 bases outside the gene matches. The CDR3 consists of 16 residues. The CDR3, as DNA: TGTGCCAGCAGCCCGTCCCCGGGAGGGTGGGCAGATACGCAGTATTTT. It encodes CASSPSPGGWADTQYF.

The genes are TRBV28 and TRBJ1-2, with D perhaps TRBD1 (6 bases). Germline CDR1 MDHEN, CDR2 SYDVKM. This CDR3 region has 15 residues. The V and J ends lost 4 bases and 7 bases respectively, with 19 bases between them. The CDR3 spells CASSYPGGPVAGYTF. The CDR3 DNA is TGTGCCAGCAGTTATCCCGGGGGGCCTGTTGCTGGCTACACCTTC.

The gene calls are TRBV28 and TRBJ1-2, with D hard to call. The CDR3 is 13 residues long. The V and J ends lost 7 bases and 7 bases respectively, with 16 bases between them. The germline V gene encodes CDR1 MDHEN and CDR2 SYDVKM. The CDR3 loop is CASNVETATGYTF. For the CDR3, the DNA is TGTGCCAGCAATGTTGAAACAGCAACTGGCTACACCTTC.

This chain uses TRBV9 with TRBJ1-4, with 7 bases lining up with TRBD1. V lost 0 bases, J lost 8 bases, and 7 bases stayed unmatched. Germline V gene lookup returns CDR1 SGDLS and CDR2 YYNGEE. CDR3 length equals 15 residues. This chain's CDR3 is CASSVEGTAGEKLFF. The CDR3 DNA reads as TGTGCCAGCAGCGTAGAAGGGACAGCCGGGGAAAAACTGTTTTTT.

This clone occurred once. V is TRBV29-1 and J is TRBJ1-2; 9 bases are a match to TRBD1. V was pared by 7 bases and J by 0 bases, with 15 bases of the junction left unmatched. CDR1 is SQVTM and CDR2 is ANQGSEA in the germline V gene. This CDR3 contains 17 residues. The CDR3 bases are TGCAGCGCCGCTCCGCCGGGACAGGGACCCTCTAACTATGGCTACACCTTC. Its translation is CSAAPPGQGPSNYGYTF.

The chain links TRBV5-4 to TRBJ2-1; TRBD2 agrees at 14 bases. This CDR3 is 16 amino acids long. Trimming cost V 4 bases and J 5 bases; bases outside gene matches: 5. CDR1 SGHNT and CDR2 YYREEE come from the germline V gene (reference sequence). DNA for the CDR3: TGTGCCAGCAGCGCCGGGACTAGCGGGAGCAACAATGAGCAGTTCTTC. It specifies CASSAGTSGSNNEQFF.

This chain joins TRBV28 and TRBJ1-2; D not certain. Germline V lookup: CDR1 MDHEN, CDR2 SYDVKM. V lost 5 bases and J lost 7, with 11 bases in between. CDR3 length: 12 residues. CDR3 amino acids: CASSPLRGGYTF. In DNA, the CDR3 is TGTGCCAGCAGTCCCCTCCGGGGTGGCTACACCTTC.

This rearrangement joins TRBV14 to TRBJ1-5; weak D call: TRBD1 (5 bases). The CDR3 spans 12 residues. Per the germline V gene, CDR1 is SGHDN and CDR2 is FVKESK. V dropped 4 bases and J dropped 9 bases, with 10 bases sitting between them. This CDR3 reads CASSLYQGPQHF. The CDR3 nucleotides read TGTGCCAGCAGCCTTTACCAGGGGCCCCAGCATTTT.

V gene TRBV28 combines with J gene TRBJ2-7; the match to TRBD1 covers 8 bases. V trimming: 4 bases; J trimming: 2 bases; junction bases outside the gene matches: 4. The CDR3 covers 14 residues. Germline assignment: CDR1 MDHEN and CDR2 SYDVKM. The CDR3 sequence: CASSSRQGTYEQYF. CDR3 nucleotides: TGTGCCAGCAGTTCCCGACAGGGGACCTACGAGCAGTACTTC.

This clone was counted once. This chain joins TRBV5-1 and TRBJ1-3, with TRBD1 as a possible D gene (6 bases). V lost 1 base, J lost 2 bases, and 10 bases lay in between. The length of the CDR3 is 15 residues. CDR1 SGHRS and CDR2 YFSETQ come from the germline V gene. The chain's CDR3 is CASSLTGITGNTIYF. The CDR3 region has the DNA TGCGCCAGCAGCTTGACAGGGATCACTGGAAACACCATATATTTT.

The V and J genes are TRBV28 and TRBJ1-2, with 8 bases identical to TRBD1. V dropped 3 bases and J dropped 1; count of bases not matched to a gene: 1. Looked up from germline, CDR1 is MDHEN and CDR2 is SYDVKM. The CDR3 contains 14 residues. Here the CDR3 reads CASSFGQGNYGYTF. The CDR3 bases are TGTGCCAGCAGTTTTGGACAGGGTAACTATGGCTACACCTTC.

The chain carries TRBV5-8 and TRBJ1-2; D might be TRBD1 (6 bases). CDR3 length: 13 residues. CDR1 is SGHTS and CDR2 is YDEGEE in the germline V gene. V lost 4 bases to trimming and J lost 4 bases, with 11 bases between them. CDR3 region: CASSPDRTYGYTF. The CDR3 coding sequence is TGTGCCAGCAGCCCGGACAGAACCTATGGCTACACCTTC.

The chain is built from TRBV19 and TRBJ1-4; D is ambiguous. CDR1 and CDR2 (germline): LNHDA, SQIVND (reference sequence). The CDR3 is 15 amino acids. Trimming shortened V by 1 base and J by 7 bases, and 13 bases separated the two germline ends. DNA of the CDR3: TGTGCCAGTAGTATAGTCCCTCTCGGGAGTGAAAAACTGTTTTTT. Its translation is CASSIVPLGSEKLFF.

V is TRBV7-9 and J is TRBJ2-3; 13 bases match TRBD2. Per the germline V gene, CDR1 is SEHNR and CDR2 is FQNEAQ (reference sequence). The CDR3 extends over 16 amino acids. The ends lost 3 bases at V and 6 bases at J; junction bases unmatched: 6. In nucleotides, the CDR3 is TGTGCCAGCAGCTTCTGGACTAGCGGGAGAACGGATACGCAGTATTTT. Protein sequence: CASSFWTSGRTDTQYF.

The genes are TRBV11-2 and TRBJ2-6; D could derive from TRBD1 or TRBD2 (6 bases each). The CDR3 loop spans 11 amino acids. Germline values: CDR1 SGHAT, CDR2 FQNNGV. V lost 11 bases to trimming and J lost 5 bases, with 7 bases between them. CDR3 in DNA: TGTGCCGGGGGGCGGGCCAACGTCCTGACTTTC. This codes for CAGGRANVLTF.